What follows are 21 T cell receptor beta chains derived from one specimen sequenced in a study of control samples from healthy donors and cancer patients. Generated by immunoSEQ multiplex PCR, the TCRdb table keeps only in-frame clones and is missing some. The repertoire holds more than 70,000 clones, with 94% as singletons. Sequences were obtained from blood. The receptor source for this set is a woman in her thirties in good health.

The table lists this clone with a count of one. V gene TRBV21-1 combines with J gene TRBJ1-4. TRBV21-1 is a pseudogene. The CDR3 spans 16 residues. Here the CDR3 reads CARTLTERDLGGELFF. CDR3 DNA: TGTGCCAGGACCCTTACCGAAAGAGACCTAGGCGGGGAACTGTTTTTT.

The rearrangement uses TRBV5-1 and TRBJ1-1; D gene unclear. The CDR3 has 14 residues. The V and J ends lost 6 bases and 1 base respectively, with 13 bases between them. CDR1 and CDR2 (germline): SGHRS, YFSETQ. The CDR3 spells CASTPPTGNTEAFF. For the CDR3, the DNA is TGCGCCAGCACCCCGCCGACGGGGAACACTGAAGCTTTCTTT.

The V call is TRBV25-1, the J call TRBJ1-2, with no clear D. V gave up 5 bases and J gave up 1 base, with 2 bases separating them. Germline V CDR1 and CDR2: MGHDK, SYGVNS. This CDR3 region has 11 residues. CDR3 region: CASSNNYGYTF. The CDR3 DNA is TGTGCCAGCAGTAATAACTATGGCTACACCTTC.

The chain combines TRBV2 with TRBJ2-5, with a weak D call TRBD1 (6 bases). The CDR3 has 11 residues. Germline V gene sequence: CDR1 SNHLY, CDR2 FYNNEI. The V end lost 7 bases, the J end lost 9 bases, and 12 bases lay between the germline ends. CDR3 DNA: TGTGCCAGCAAGACAGGTCTTGCCCAGTACTTC. It specifies CASKTGLAQYF.

The chain employs TRBV27 and TRBJ1-5; a possible D gene is TRBD1 (5 bases). There are 15 residues in the CDR3. Trimming removed 5 bases from V and 6 bases from J, with 17 bases in between. Germline CDR1 reads MNHEY; CDR2 reads SMNVEV (reference sequence). The CDR3 spells CASSPVQGQGQPQHF. The DNA for the CDR3 is TGTGCCAGCAGTCCCGTGCAGGGCCAGGGTCAGCCCCAGCATTTT.

The chain carries TRBV11-2 and TRBJ1-6, with D possibly being TRBD1 (6 bases). CDR1 and CDR2 from the germline V gene are SGHAT and FQNNGV. This CDR3 region has 16 residues. V was cut by 2 bases and J by 4 bases, with 12 bases left in between. Here the CDR3 reads CASSLWRTEYNSPLHF. In nucleotides, the CDR3 is TGTGCCAGCAGCTTATGGAGGACAGAGTATAATTCACCCCTCCACTTT. Full variable domain (rest looked up from reference TRBV11-2 and TRBJ1-6): EAGVAQSPRYKIIEKRQSVAFWCNPISGHATLYWYQQILGQGPKLLIQFQNNGVVDDSQLPKDRFSAERLKGVDSTLKIQPAKLEDSAVYLCASSLWRTEYNSPLHFGNGTRLTVT.

The gene calls are TRBV25-1 and TRBJ2-5; the D call may be TRBD1 or TRBD2 (6 bases each). CDR3 length: 16 residues. Trimming stripped 5 bases from V and 4 bases from J, with 20 bases between. CDR1 is MGHDK, CDR2 SYGVNS, per germline. CDR3 amino acids: CASSTLIRGASETQYF. CDR3 DNA: TGTGCCAGCAGTACGCTAATAAGGGGGGCTTCAGAGACCCAGTACTTC.

V and J are TRBV18 and TRBJ1-2, with TRBD1 as a possible D gene (5 bases). Trimming left V 2 bases short and J 6 bases short, with 31 bases between. Germline V gene sequence: CDR1 KGHSH, CDR2 LQKENI. There are 20 residues in the CDR3. This CDR3 is CASSPSPGLVEGAGSNGYTF. The CDR3 DNA sequence: TGTGCCAGCTCACCATCCCCAGGCTTGGTGGAAGGGGCAGGTTCGAATGGCTACACCTTC.

This chain links TRBV20-1 with TRBJ1-1, with D tentatively TRBD1 (5 bases). Trimming took off 3 bases at V and 3 bases at J, with 14 bases between the two ends. Germline V gene sequence: CDR1 DFQATT, CDR2 SNEGSKA (reference sequence). This CDR3 has 14 residues. The CDR3 DNA sequence: TGCAGTGCTAGTCAGGGCGGGGGGTACACTGAAGCTTTCTTT. This codes for CSASQGGGYTEAFF.

CDR3 coding DNA: TGTGCCAGCAGCGCCTCGGGGACAGAAGCTAACTATGGCTACACCTTC. It translates to CASSASGTEANYGYTF. The rearrangement joins TRBV2 to TRBJ1-2, with 7 bases lining up with TRBD1. From germline, CDR1 is SNHLY and CDR2 FYNNEI. The CDR3 runs to 16 residues. The junction had 10 bases not matched to a gene; V was cut back by 6 bases and J by 0 bases.

The chain is built from TRBV6-6 and TRBJ1-1; D is uncertain. The germline gives CDR1 MNHNY, CDR2 SVGAGI (reference sequence). Trimming removed 5 bases at V and 3 bases at J, with 19 bases between. The CDR3 has 16 residues. The CDR3 loop is CASSLRLSSTHTEAFF. CDR3 bases: TGTGCCAGCAGTCTCCGCCTGTCCAGCACCCACACTGAAGCTTTCTTT.

The V gene is TRBV18, the J gene TRBJ2-7; 8 bases match TRBD1. The length of the CDR3 is 14 residues. V lost 3 bases and J lost 5; bases outside the gene matches: 6. Germline V gives CDR1 KGHSH, CDR2 LQKENI. This CDR3 is CASSPRTGFHEQYF. The CDR3 region has the DNA TGTGCCAGCTCACCTAGGACAGGGTTCCACGAGCAGTACTTC.

The chain has TRBV9 and TRBJ1-2; TRBD1 matches at 10 bases. With V trimmed by 4 bases and J by 3 bases, 3 bases remained unmatched. CDR1 and CDR2 from the germline V gene are SGDLS and YYNGEE. The CDR3 runs 14 residues. In DNA form, the CDR3 reads TGTGCCAGCAGCTCTGGGACAGGGGACTATGGCTACACCTTC. Protein: CASSSGTGDYGYTF.

The chain employs TRBV27 and TRBJ1-6; D unresolved. The germline CDR1 and CDR2 sequences are MNHEY and SMNVEV (reference sequence). V shed 2 bases and J shed 0 bases, with 5 bases lying between them. The CDR3 is 15 amino acids. The CDR3 bases are TGTGCCAGCAGTTTAGAGAGCTCCTATAATTCACCCCTCCACTTT. Its protein product is CASSLESSYNSPLHF.

The genes are TRBV11-3 and TRBJ1-3; D is undetermined. Trimming took 1 base from V and 4 from J, leaving 14 bases between them. Per germline, CDR1 SGHNT and CDR2 YENEEA. This CDR3 contains 16 residues. The CDR3 protein is CASSLGRSVFGNTIYF. DNA for the CDR3: TGTGCCAGCAGCTTAGGGAGGTCAGTCTTCGGAAACACCATATATTTT.

The CDR3 region is CASSLTDSYEQYF. CDR3 in DNA: TGTGCCAGCAGTTTAACAGACTCCTACGAGCAGTACTTC. The rearrangement joins TRBV28 to TRBJ2-7; D unresolved. V lost 2 bases and J 0 bases, leaving 5 bases between the germline ends. The V gene's germline CDR1 is MDHEN and CDR2 SYDVKM. The CDR3 has 13 amino acids.

The chain has TRBV11-2 and TRBJ2-7; either TRBD1 or TRBD2 may supply D (5 bases each). Trimming removed 3 bases at V and 3 bases at J, with 9 bases between. The length of the CDR3 is 13 residues. From germline, CDR1 is SGHAT and CDR2 FQNNGV. In DNA, the CDR3 is TGTGCCAGCAGCTTGGGACCCAGCTACGAGCAGTACGTC. Translating it yields CASSLGPSYEQYV.

This chain uses TRBV2 with TRBJ1-6, with a tentative D call TRBD1 (5 bases). CDR1 is SNHLY and CDR2 is FYNNEI in the germline V gene. The CDR3 consists of 17 residues. V was cut by 4 bases and J by 10 bases, with 23 bases left in between. The DNA for the CDR3 is TGTGCCAGCAGTGCAGGGAGTAGCGTAGTACGGGACTCACCCCTCCACTTT. Protein sequence: CASSAGSSVVRDSPLHF.

V gene TRBV12-3 or TRBV12-4 combines with J gene TRBJ1-1, with D perhaps matching TRBD1 (6 bases). Trimming left V 9 bases short and J 2 bases short, with 13 bases between. This CDR3 is 13 amino acids long. The CDR3 sequence: CASSDRSNTEAFF. CDR3 bases: TGTGCCAGTTCGGACAGAAGTAACACTGAAGCTTTCTTT.

The chain joins TRBV11-3 to TRBJ2-5, with unresolved D. Between the trimmed V and J ends, which lost 1 base and 3 bases, there was a span of 9 bases. This CDR3 comprises 14 residues. CDR1 is SGHNT, CDR2 YENEEA, per germline. The CDR3: CASSLGGTEETQYF. The CDR3 bases are TGTGCCAGCAGCTTAGGCGGTACAGAAGAGACCCAGTACTTC.

The V call is TRBV2, the J call TRBJ1-2; D is unclear. The germline V gene has CDR1 SNHLY and CDR2 FYNNEI. The CDR3 loop spans 14 amino acids. Trimming stripped 4 bases from V and 6 bases from J, with 15 bases between. The CDR3 DNA is TGTGCCAGCAGTGGGAGTGGGGTAGGGAATGGCTACACCTTC. It yields the protein CASSGSGVGNGYTF.